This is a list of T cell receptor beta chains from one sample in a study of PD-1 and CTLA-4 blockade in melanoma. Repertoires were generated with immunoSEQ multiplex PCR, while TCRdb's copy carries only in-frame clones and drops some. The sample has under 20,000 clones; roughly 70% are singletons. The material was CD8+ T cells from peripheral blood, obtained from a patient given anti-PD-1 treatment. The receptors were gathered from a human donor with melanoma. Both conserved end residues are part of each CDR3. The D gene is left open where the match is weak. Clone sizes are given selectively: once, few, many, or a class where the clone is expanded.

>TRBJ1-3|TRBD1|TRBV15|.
TGTGCCACCCGACAGGGCCCAAGAAACACCATATATTTT
CATRQGPRNTIYF
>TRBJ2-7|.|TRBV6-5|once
TGTGCCAGCAGACTCACCGACTTAACCTACGAGCAGTACTTC
CASRLTDLTYEQYF
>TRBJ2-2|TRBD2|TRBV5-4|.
TGTGCCAGCAGCCGAAGTCCTCTAGCGGGGGCTAACACCGGGGAGCTGTTTTTT
CASSRSPLAGANTGELFF
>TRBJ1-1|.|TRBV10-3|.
TGTGCCATCAGGGACGGGAACACTGAAGCTTTCTTT
CAIRDGNTEAFF
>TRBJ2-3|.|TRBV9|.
TGTGCCAGCAGCGCCCCCGGGACTTCCTATGGCACGCAGTATTTT
CASSAPGTSYGTQYF
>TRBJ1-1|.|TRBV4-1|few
TGCGCCAGCAGCCAAGGGGAGGCCCTGAGCACTGAAGCTTTCTTT
CASSQGEALSTEAFF
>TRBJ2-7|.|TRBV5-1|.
TGCGCCAGCAGCCCCGGTATAGGGTACGAGCAGTACTTC
CASSPGIGYEQYF
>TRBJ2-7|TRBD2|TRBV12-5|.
TGTGCTAGTGGGTCGGGAGCGGGGCCCTACGAGCAGTACTTC
CASGSGAGPYEQYF
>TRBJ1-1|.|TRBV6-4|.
TGTGCCAGCAGTGGAATACCGGGACATTGGAACACTGAAGCTTTCTTT
CASSGIPGHWNTEAFF
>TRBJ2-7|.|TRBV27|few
TGTGCCAGCAGTTTAAGTGGTCCGTCCTACGAGCAGTACTTC
CASSLSGPSYEQYF
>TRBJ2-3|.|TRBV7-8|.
TGTGCCAGCAGCCCCCGGGACCAGCTTACAGATACGCAGTATTTT
CASSPRDQLTDTQYF
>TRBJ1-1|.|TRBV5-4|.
TGTGCCAGCAGTCTGACGGGCCACGTGGGCACTGAAGCTTTCTTT
CASSLTGHVGTEAFF
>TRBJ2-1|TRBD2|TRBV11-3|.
TGTGCCAGCAGCTCCGGGACTACGAATGAGCAGTTCTTC
CASSSGTTNEQFF
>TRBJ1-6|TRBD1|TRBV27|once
TGTGCCAGCAGTATTCGGACAGGGGGATATTCACCCCTCCACTTT
CASSIRTGGYSPLHF
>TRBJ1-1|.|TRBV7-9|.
TGTGCCAGCAGCTACAGGGACTTGGGGACTGAAGCTTTCTTT
CASSYRDLGTEAFF
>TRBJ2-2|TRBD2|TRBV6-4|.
TGTGCCAGCGCGTCTAGCGGGAGCACCGGGGAGCTGTTTTTT
CASASSGSTGELFF
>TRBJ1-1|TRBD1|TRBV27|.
TGTGCCAGCAGTACGACAGGGGGCATGTCTGAAGCTTTCTTT
CASSTTGGMSEAFF
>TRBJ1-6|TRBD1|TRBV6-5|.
TGTGCCAGCAGTTCCCCAGCAGGGGGGCGATCACCCCTCCACTTT
CASSSPAGGRSPLHF
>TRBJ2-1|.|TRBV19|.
TGTGCCAGTAGTTCCGAGGGGCAAAGCTCCTACAATGAGCAGTTCTTC
CASSSEGQSSYNEQFF
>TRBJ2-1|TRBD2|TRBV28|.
TGTGCCAGCGAGAGAGCGGGAGAGTCCTACAATGAGCAGTTCTTC
CASERAGESYNEQFF
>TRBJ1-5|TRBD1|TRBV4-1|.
TGCGCCAGCAGCCAAGGCCCCGCACTGGGACAGAAAAATCAGCCCCAGCATTTT
CASSQGPALGQKNQPQHF
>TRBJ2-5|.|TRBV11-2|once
TGTGCCAGCAGTCGAAGGGAGACCCAGTACTTC
CASSRRETQYF
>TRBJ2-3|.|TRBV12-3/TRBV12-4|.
TGTGCCAGCAGTTTTGAGTCGGTTGGTGTCCTTTTT
CASSFESVGVLF
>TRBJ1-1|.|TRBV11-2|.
TGTGCCAGCAGCTTAACCAGGGCCACTGAAGCTTTCTTT
CASSLTRATEAFF
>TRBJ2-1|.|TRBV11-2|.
TGTGCCAGCAGCTTAGATCCCCTCCTACACAGCTCCTACAATGAGCAGTTCTTC
CASSLDPLLHSSYNEQFF
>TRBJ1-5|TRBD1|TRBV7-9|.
TGTGCCAGCAGCCAGACAGGGGAAGGCAATCAGCCCCAGCATTTT
CASSQTGEGNQPQHF
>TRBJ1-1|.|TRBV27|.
TGTGCCAGCAGTTTATCGCGGGGGGGATCAAACACTGAAGCTTTCTTT
CASSLSRGGSNTEAFF
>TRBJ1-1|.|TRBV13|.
TGTGCCAGCAGCTTAACAGGGTCGAACACTGAAGCTTTCTTT
CASSLTGSNTEAFF
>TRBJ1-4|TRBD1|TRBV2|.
TGTGCCAGCAGTCGACAGGGGGCGCCTGAAAAACTGTTTTTT
CASSRQGAPEKLFF
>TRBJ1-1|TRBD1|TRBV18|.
TGTGCCAGCTCAGCTTACCCGGGACAGGGAATGAACACTGAAGCTTTCTTT
CASSAYPGQGMNTEAFF
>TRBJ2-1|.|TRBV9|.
TGTGCCAGCAGCGTAGGGTCGGGGGATGAGCAGTTCTTC
CASSVGSGDEQFF
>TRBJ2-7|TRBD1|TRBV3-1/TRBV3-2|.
TGTGCCAGCAGCGTGGGACAGGGCTTGGCCTACGAGCAGTACTTC
CASSVGQGLAYEQYF
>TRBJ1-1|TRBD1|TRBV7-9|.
TGTGCCAGCAGCGAAACAGGGGGCTGGGAAGCTTTCTTT
CASSETGGWEAFF
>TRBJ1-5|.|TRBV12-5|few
TGTGCTAGTGGTCTTTCAGGGACTAATCAGCCCCAGCATTTT
CASGLSGTNQPQHF
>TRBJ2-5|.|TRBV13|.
TGTGCCAGCAGCCACCAATCAGGGGTACAAGAGACCCAGTACTTC
CASSHQSGVQETQYF
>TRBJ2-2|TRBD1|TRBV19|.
TGTGCCAGTAGTATGAGGGACAGGGGGATCGCGGACACCGGGGAGCTGTTTTTT
CASSMRDRGIADTGELFF
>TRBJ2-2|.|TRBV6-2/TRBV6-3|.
TGTGCCAGCAGTTACGGGATCACCGGGGAGCTGTTTTTT
CASSYGITGELFF
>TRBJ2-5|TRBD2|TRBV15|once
TGTGCCACCAGCAGCGAGGCTAGCGGGGGCCAAGAGACCCAGTACTTC
CATSSEASGGQETQYF
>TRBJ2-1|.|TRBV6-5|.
TGTGCCAGCAGCTTAGGGGGCTCCTACAATGAGCAGTTCTTC
CASSLGGSYNEQFF
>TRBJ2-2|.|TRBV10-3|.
TGTGCCATCAGTGAGTCTGGCGGGGAGCTGTTTTTT
CAISESGGELFF
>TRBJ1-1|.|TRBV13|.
TGTGCCAGCAGCCCCCTCGGGGGGGGCACTGAAGCTTTCTTT
CASSPLGGGTEAFF
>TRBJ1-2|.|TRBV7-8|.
TGTGCCAGCAGCTTAGTGGCCTCCCCGGATGGCTACACCTTC
CASSLVASPDGYTF
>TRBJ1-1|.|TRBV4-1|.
TGCGCCAGCGGGGAGAACACTGAAGCTTTCTTT
CASGENTEAFF
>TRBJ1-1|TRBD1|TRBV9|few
TGTGCCAGCAACCCGAATCAGGGGGGCACTGAAGCTTTCTTT
CASNPNQGGTEAFF
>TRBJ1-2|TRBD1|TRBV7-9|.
TGTGCCAGCAGCGACAGGGGAAACGGCTACACCTTC
CASSDRGNGYTF
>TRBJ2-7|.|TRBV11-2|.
TGTGCCAGCAGCTTTTCCTACGAGCAGTACTTC
CASSFSYEQYF
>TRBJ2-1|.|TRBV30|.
TGTGCCTTCTTCTGGACCACCAATGAGCAGTTCTTC
CAFFWTTNEQFF
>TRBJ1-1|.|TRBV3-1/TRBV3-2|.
TGTGCCAGCAGCCAAGTTGCCAGCGTTACTGAAGCTTTCTTT
CASSQVASVTEAFF
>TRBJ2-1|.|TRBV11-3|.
TGTGCCAGCAGCAATACGGGAGTCAGGAATGAGCAGTTCTTC
CASSNTGVRNEQFF
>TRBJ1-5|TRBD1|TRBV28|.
TGTGCCAGCAGTGAGACAGGGGAAGTCAATCAGCCCCAGCATTTT
CASSETGEVNQPQHF
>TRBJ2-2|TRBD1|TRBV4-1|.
TGCGCCAGCAGCCATAAGGGGGCAGTTTCGAACACCGGGGAGCTGTTTTTT
CASSHKGAVSNTGELFF
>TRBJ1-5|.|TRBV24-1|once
TGTGCCACCAGTGAATCCAGCAATCAGCCCCAGCATTTT
CATSESSNQPQHF
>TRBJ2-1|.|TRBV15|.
TGTGCCACCAGCAGAGATCACCCAATTGTCTCCTACAATGAGCAGTTCTTC
CATSRDHPIVSYNEQFF
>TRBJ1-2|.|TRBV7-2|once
TGTGCCAGCAGCCCCCGACAGTATGGCTACACCTTC
CASSPRQYGYTF
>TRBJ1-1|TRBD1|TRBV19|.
TGTGCCAGTAGTCCAGGGACAGGACGCACTGAAGCTTTCTTT
CASSPGTGRTEAFF